Presented here are 25 T cell receptor beta chains from one specimen sequenced in a study of OX40 agonist ivuxolimab in advanced cancers. The protocol used for the library was the immunoSEQ multiplex PCR assay. The table was pulled from immuneACCESS by TCRdb, which kept in-frame rearrangements only. Such tables lose some clones; where checked, under half of the loss comes from unresolved V genes, and the rest has no known cause. The sample includes 55,000 to 75,000 clones, with more than 75% observed a single time. Of the sample, more than 0.35% is held by the ten largest clones. Material: CD4+ or CD8+ T cells sorted from blood, obtained in a trial of the OX40 agonist ivuxolimab. All receptors derive from an adult with an advanced solid tumor such as melanoma, head and neck, liver or kidney cancer.

The CDR3, as DNA: TGTGCCTGGAGTCTAGTCTATGGCTACACCTTC. Translating gives CAWSLVYGYTF. This sequence joins TRBV30 and TRBJ1-2; D uncertain. The germline V gene encodes CDR1 GTSNPN and CDR2 SVGIG (reference sequence). The CDR3 length is 11 residues. Trimming pared 2 bases from V and 4 bases from J, leaving 5 bases between.

This chain uses TRBV28 with TRBJ2-3; no firm D call. Trimming pared 8 bases from V and 3 bases from J, leaving 18 bases between. Germline assignment: CDR1 MDHEN and CDR2 SYDVKM. CDR3 size: 15 residues. The CDR3 nucleotides are TGTGCCAGCCACAAGGCTACGGATGTTACAGATACGCAGTATTTT. Amino acids: CASHKATDVTDTQYF.

This rearrangement joins TRBV27 to TRBJ2-5, with D maybe TRBD2 (6 bases). This CDR3 spans 16 amino acids. Germline CDR1 reads MNHEY; CDR2 reads SMNVEV (reference sequence). Trimming removed 6 bases from V and 5 bases from J, with 22 bases in between. CDR3: CASSKRPTGVMETQYF. The CDR3 bases are TGTGCCAGCAGCAAAAGACCAACGGGAGTCATGGAGACCCAGTACTTC.

This rearrangement joins TRBV19 to TRBJ1-2; weak D call: TRBD1 (5 bases). Per the germline V gene, CDR1 is LNHDA and CDR2 is SQIVND (reference sequence). With 4 bases removed from V and 4 bases from J, the gap between germline ends came to 19 bases. This CDR3 is built from 16 residues. The CDR3 nucleotides are TGTGCCAGTAGTACTGAGGGACTCGATTGGACCTATGGCTACACCTTC. Protein: CASSTEGLDWTYGYTF.

The chain recombines TRBV18 with TRBJ2-5, with D possibly TRBD2 on 6 matching bases. This CDR3 comprises 15 residues. Germline CDR1 is KGHSH and CDR2 is LQKENI. V lost 3 bases and J lost 2, with 13 bases in between. The CDR3 is CASSPGGGGQETQYF. CDR3 bases: TGTGCCAGCTCACCGGGGGGAGGCGGTCAAGAGACCCAGTACTTC.

V and J are TRBV5-1 and TRBJ2-1; 7 nucleotides match TRBD1. CDR1 and CDR2 (germline): SGHRS, YFSETQ. Trimming cost V 5 bases and J 3 bases; bases outside gene matches: 5. CDR3 length: 14 amino acids. Here the CDR3 DNA reads TGCGCCAGCAGGCAGGGGGAGCTCTACAATGAGCAGTTCTTC. Protein product: CASRQGELYNEQFF.

The chain links TRBV6-5 to TRBJ2-7; unclear D gene. Germline V gives CDR1 MNHEY, CDR2 SVGAGI. The CDR3 contains 15 residues. Trimming stripped 6 bases from V and 2 bases from J, with 17 bases between. In nucleotides, the CDR3 is TGTGCCAGCAGAAACGGACCCGTCCCTACCTACGAGCAGTACTTC. Translation gives CASRNGPVPTYEQYF.

CDR3 sequence reads: CASSPPSEGGEQYF. The CDR3 nucleotides read TGTGCCAGCTCACCACCCTCGGAGGGAGGCGAGCAGTACTTC. The chain uses TRBV18 and TRBJ2-7, with D possibly matching TRBD2 (6 bases). V lost 0 bases to trimming and J lost 6 bases, with 12 bases between them. The CDR3 loop spans 14 amino acids. CDR1 is KGHSH and CDR2 is LQKENI in the germline V gene.

DNA of the CDR3: TGTGCCAGCAGCTCGGACGGCCCCCAGTACTTC. Its protein product is CASSSDGPQYF. This sequence joins TRBV7-9 and TRBJ2-7, with no clear D. The CDR3 contains 11 residues. V lost 4 bases and J 10 bases, leaving 11 bases between the germline ends. The V gene's germline CDR1 is SEHNR and CDR2 FQNEAQ (reference sequence).

The V call is TRBV5-1, the J call TRBJ2-7; D gene unclear. There are 18 residues in the CDR3. Germline V gene lookup returns CDR1 SGHRS and CDR2 YFSETQ. V lost 0 bases to trimming and J lost 1 base, with 20 bases between them. The CDR3 sequence is CASSLAVTGGSYSYEQYF. The CDR3 coding sequence is TGCGCCAGCAGCTTGGCAGTTACGGGCGGCAGTTATTCCTACGAGCAGTACTTC.

This chain links TRBV6-5 with TRBJ1-5; no clear D gene. This CDR3 is built from 13 residues. V was shortened by 2 bases and J by 3 bases, with 5 bases between the two germline ends. Germline CDR1 and CDR2: MNHEY and SVGAGI. The CDR3 here is CASSYGVNQPQHF. The CDR3, as DNA: TGTGCCAGCAGTTACGGCGTCAATCAGCCCCAGCATTTT.

J is TRBJ2-1 and V is TRBV7-2; D gene ambiguous. The ends were cut back, 5 bases at V and 12 bases at J, with 11 bases in the middle. Germline values: CDR1 SGHTA, CDR2 FQGNSA. CDR3 size: 11 residues. The CDR3 sequence: CASSAGSGQFF. DNA for the CDR3: TGTGCCAGCAGCGCCGGATCTGGGCAGTTCTTC.

The rearrangement links TRBV2 to TRBJ1-3; TRBD1 agrees at 10 bases. The CDR3 contains 15 residues. Germline-derived CDR1 and CDR2 are SNHLY and FYNNEI. With 4 bases clipped from V and 3 bases from J, the junction kept 3 bases outside the gene matches. Here the CDR3 DNA reads TGTGCCAGCAGTGTCCGGGACAGGGGTGGAAACACCATATATTTT. This translates into CASSVRDRGGNTIYF.

The J gene is TRBJ2-5, the V gene TRBV28; 7 nucleotides line up with TRBD1. The DNA end lines up better with TRBJ2-7; the J call may be wrong. CDR3 size: 19 residues. In germline, CDR1 is MDHEN, CDR2 SYDVKM. The CDR3 nucleotides read TGTGCCAGCAGTATCGTCCGGGACAGCAATTCCATTATGTTGGCCGAGCAGTACTTC. It encodes CASSIVRDSNSIMLAEQYF.

This clone was recorded a few times. The CDR3 sequence: CASSLEGPELFF. CDR3 bases: TGCGCCAGCAGCTTGGAGGGACCTGAGCTGTTTTTT. This rearrangement joins TRBV5-1 to TRBJ2-2; D possibly matches TRBD1 or TRBD2 (5 bases each). Germline lookup yields CDR1 SGHRS and CDR2 YFSETQ. The CDR3 has 12 amino acids. Trimming removed 0 bases from V and 11 bases from J, with 8 bases in between.

This sequence joins TRBV4-1 and TRBJ1-3, with a weak D call TRBD1 (5 bases). The CDR3 totals 16 residues. The germline CDR1 and CDR2 sequences are MGHRA and YSYEKL. Trimming removed 4 bases from V and 3 bases from J, with 16 bases in between. The CDR3 is CASSLEAGSYGNTIYF. The CDR3, as DNA: TGCGCCAGCAGCCTGGAGGCAGGGTCGTATGGAAACACCATATATTTT.

The gene calls are TRBV19 and TRBJ2-1; 15 bases are a match to TRBD2. The CDR3 loop spans 14 amino acids. CDR1 and CDR2 (germline): LNHDA, SQIVND (reference sequence). Trimming removed 7 bases from V and 12 bases from J; junction bases left unmatched: 7. CDR3 amino acids: CASMGLAGGWGQFF. The CDR3 DNA reads as TGTGCCAGTATGGGACTAGCGGGAGGCTGGGGGCAGTTCTTC.

V is TRBV30 and J is TRBJ1-2; D is uncertain. V was clipped by 2 bases and J by 7 bases, with 8 bases between them. Germline assignment: CDR1 GTSNPN and CDR2 SVGIG (reference sequence). The CDR3 extends over 11 amino acids. The CDR3 region has the DNA TGTGCCTGGAGTTGGGAGGGTGGCTACACCTTC. It is translated as CAWSWEGGYTF.

The chain combines TRBV4-1 with TRBJ1-1; D ambiguous. Deletions cut 4 bases from V and 2 bases from J, with 2 bases between. CDR1 and CDR2 from the germline V gene are MGHRA and YSYEKL. CDR3 length: 11 residues. The CDR3 nucleotides read TGCGCCAGCAGCCGCAACACTGAAGCTTTCTTT. It codes for CASSRNTEAFF.

This clone has only a few counts. The chain has TRBV7-8 and TRBJ1-1, with D unresolved. Deletions cut 1 base from V and 0 bases from J, with 12 bases between. This CDR3 region has 16 residues. Germline V lookup: CDR1 SGHVS, CDR2 FQNEAQ. The CDR3 here is CASSLGRAAMNTEAFF. In DNA, the CDR3 is TGTGCCAGCAGCTTAGGGAGGGCAGCCATGAACACTGAAGCTTTCTTT. Full variable domain (rest looked up from reference TRBV7-8 and TRBJ1-1): GAGVSQSPRYKVAKRGQDVALRCDPISGHVSLFWYQQALGQGPEFLTYFQNEAQLDKSGLPSDRFFAERPEGSVSTLKIQRTQQEDSAVYLCASSLGRAAMNTEAFFGQGTRLTVV.

The chain links TRBV15 to TRBJ2-1; D gene uncertain. V gave up 1 base and J gave up 11 bases, with 12 bases separating them. The germline V gene has CDR1 LNHNV and CDR2 YYDKDF (reference sequence). The CDR3 spans 13 residues. The CDR3 protein is CATSRGNGRQQFF. CDR3 DNA sequence: TGTGCCACCAGCAGAGGTAACGGGCGCCAGCAGTTCTTC.

This chain joins TRBV5-1 and TRBJ2-7; 8 bases align to TRBD1. CDR3 size: 14 residues. Germline V gene sequence: CDR1 SGHRS, CDR2 YFSETQ. The V and J ends lost 4 bases and 2 bases, in that order; junction bases with no gene match: 5. In DNA, the CDR3 is TGCGCCAGCAGCGAAAGGACAGGGACCTACGAGCAGTACTTC. Its translation: CASSERTGTYEQYF. Together with reference TRBV5-1 and TRBJ2-7, the CDR3 gives the full variable domain: KAGVTQTPRYLIKTRGQQVTLSCSPISGHRSVSWYQQTPGQGLQFLFEYFSETQRNKGNFPGRFSGRQFSNSRSEMNVSTLELGDSALYLCASSERTGTYEQYFGPGTRLTVT.

V is TRBV28 and J is TRBJ2-7, with TRBD1 matching 7 bases. CDR3 length: 19 amino acids. Germline loops: CDR1 MDHEN, CDR2 SYDVKM. Trimming removed 5 bases from V and 6 bases from J; junction bases left unmatched: 25. The CDR3 reads CASSIVRDSNSIMLAEQYF. DNA of the CDR3: TGTGCCAGCAGTATCGTCCGGGACAGCAATTCCATTATGTTGGCCGAGCAGTACTTC. Supplemented by reference TRBV28 and TRBJ2-7, the full variable domain reads DVKVTQSSRYLVKRTGEKVFLECVQDMDHENMFWYRQDPGLGLRLIYFSYDVKMKEKGDIPEGYSVSREKKERFSLILESASTNQTSMYLCASSIVRDSNSIMLAEQYFGPGTRLTVT.

V usage is TRBV6-5 and J usage is TRBJ1-1, with D perhaps TRBD1 (5 bases). Germline V gives CDR1 MNHEY, CDR2 SVGAGI. The CDR3 runs to 12 residues. Trimming cost V 11 bases and J 1 base, with 11 bases left between them. CDR3 sequence: CAAGRRNTEAFF. The CDR3 DNA sequence: TGTGCCGCGGGACGGAGGAACACTGAAGCTTTCTTT.

V usage is TRBV7-2 and J usage is TRBJ1-3; 10 bases match TRBD1. Losses at the gene ends were 5 bases for V and 3 bases for J; bases not matched to a gene: 7. CDR3 length equals 16 residues. Germline V gives CDR1 SGHTA, CDR2 FQGNSA. The DNA for the CDR3 is TGTGCCAGCAGCCGTCAGACAGGGGGCTTTGGAAACACCATATATTTT. Protein product: CASSRQTGGFGNTIYF.